The 22 T cell receptor beta chains given below trace back to one sample, sequenced in a study of T cells in Graves' hyperthyroidism and ophthalmopathy. Amplified regions were TCR beta CDR3 sequences from RNA transcripts. Carried out on the TCR CDR3, a first-round RT-PCR used the HTBI primer set. Using its own MiXCR run on the multiplex PCR reads, TCRdb lists one record per CDR3 protein. The sample carries around 190,000 distinct CDR3 sequences, around 17% recorded once. Sequenced sample: blood. These receptors all stem from a woman aged 45-60 years with Graves' hyperthyroidism.

On this clonotype itself: A clone one base away is much larger, so this may be a read error. This chain joins TRBV6-1 and TRBJ2-7; 9 nucleotides align to TRBD2. Germline V gene sequence: CDR1 MNHNS, CDR2 SASEGT. This CDR3 contains 15 residues. The ends lost 4 bases at V and 2 bases at J; junction bases unmatched: 6. CDR3 DNA sequence: TGTGCCAGCAGTGGCCATAGCGGGAGCCCCTACGAGCAGTACTTC. Protein: CASSGHSGSPYEQYF.

This clonotype was found many times. V usage is TRBV27 and J usage is TRBJ1-1; D is undetermined. CDR1 and CDR2 (germline): MNHEY, SMNVEV (reference sequence). The CDR3 sequence is 14 residues long. V was pared by 3 bases and J by 1 base, with 9 bases between. The CDR3, as DNA: TGTGCCAGCAGTTTTGGCGGCGCGAACACTGAAGCTTTCTTT. Protein sequence: CASSFGGANTEAFF.

The chain combines TRBV6-1 with TRBJ2-4; 9 positions match TRBD1. Trimming at V came to 5 bases and at J to 9 bases, leaving 8 bases not matched to a gene. The CDR3 extends over 14 amino acids. Germline V gene sequence: CDR1 MNHNS, CDR2 SASEGT. In DNA, the CDR3 is TGTGCCAGCAGTCCCGGGACAGGGTCTAGCATTCAGTACTTC. It specifies CASSPGTGSSIQYF.

In nucleotides, the CDR3 is TGTGCCAGCAAGCGGGAGGAGGACACCGGGGAGCTGTTTTTT. It codes for CASKREEDTGELFF. The chain is built from TRBV2 and TRBJ2-2; 9 nucleotides agree with TRBD2. Germline V CDR1 and CDR2: SNHLY, FYNNEI. The CDR3 sequence is 14 residues long. The V and J ends lost 7 bases and 3 bases, in that order; junction bases with no gene match: 3.

V gene TRBV29-1 combines with J gene TRBJ2-5; D may be TRBD1 or TRBD2 (5 bases each). Germline V gene sequence: CDR1 SQVTM, CDR2 ANQGSEA. V lost 3 bases, J lost 2 bases, and 16 bases lay in between. This CDR3 is built from 15 residues. In DNA form, the CDR3 reads TGCAGCGTTGAGTCCGTCAGGGACCCTCAAGAGACCCAGTACTTC. Encoded protein: CSVESVRDPQETQYF.

This clonotype was seen many times. The chain is built from TRBV28 and TRBJ2-1, with 9 positions matching TRBD2. Per germline, CDR1 MDHEN and CDR2 SYDVKM. The J segment lost 9 bases and the V segment lost 6 bases, leaving 9 bases of the junction unmatched. This CDR3 has 14 amino acids. The CDR3, as DNA: TGTGCCAGCAGAGCTAGCGGGATGAGGGGTGAGCAGTTCTTC. Translating gives CASRASGMRGEQFF. The full variable domain, in which reference TRBV28 and TRBJ2-1 provide the parts outside the CDR3, is DVKVTQSSRYLVKRTGEKVFLECVQDMDHENMFWYRQDPGLGLRLIYFSYDVKMKEKGDIPEGYSVSREKKERFSLILESASTNQTSMYLCASRASGMRGEQFFGPGTRLTVL.

This clonotype was seen many times. The chain combines TRBV6-1 with TRBJ1-1; 8 bases align to TRBD1. The germline V gene encodes CDR1 MNHNS and CDR2 SASEGT. The CDR3 runs to 16 residues. V gave up 3 bases and J gave up 0 bases; unmatched junction bases: 6. CDR3 loop: CASSDGTGIMNTEAFF. In nucleotides, the CDR3 is TGTGCCAGCAGTGATGGGACAGGCATCATGAACACTGAAGCTTTCTTT.

This clonotype was picked up many times. The J gene is TRBJ1-1, the V gene TRBV6-1; D might be TRBD1 (6 bases). CDR1 and CDR2 from the germline V gene are MNHNS and SASEGT. This CDR3 region has 12 residues. V gave up 5 bases and J gave up 12 bases, with 16 bases separating them. The CDR3 is CASSSGQSGTFF. The CDR3 coding sequence is TGTGCCAGCAGTTCAGGACAGTCAGGTACTTTCTTT.

In regard to this clonotype: One end of the junction does not line up with germline, which may come from a read error. The genes are TRBV9 and TRBJ2-1; 12 nucleotides match TRBD1. CDR1 and CDR2 from the germline V gene are SGDLS and YYNGEE. The CDR3 is 15 amino acids. DNA for the CDR3: TGTGCCAGCACCGTAGGGGGACAGGGGGCGAATGAGCAGTTCTTC. It encodes CASTVGGQGANEQFF.

This clonotype has at least ten counts. The V gene is TRBV7-9, the J gene TRBJ2-7, with D possibly being TRBD2 (6 bases). The CDR3 consists of 15 residues. The V end lost 3 bases, the J end lost 0 bases, and 12 bases lay between the germline ends. CDR1 and CDR2 (germline): SEHNR, FQNEAQ (reference sequence). The CDR3 coding sequence is TGTGCCAGCAGCTTGGGCGTAGCGGACTCCTACGAGCAGTACTTC. Protein sequence: CASSLGVADSYEQYF.

The chain recombines TRBV5-5 with TRBJ1-5, with D unresolved. Germline V CDR1 and CDR2: SGHKS, YYEKEE (reference sequence). Trimming removed 4 bases from V and 6 bases from J, with 17 bases in between. The CDR3 loop spans 15 amino acids. CDR3 region: CASSPAVDSLQPQHF. The CDR3 bases are TGTGCCAGCAGCCCGGCCGTTGACTCACTTCAGCCCCAGCATTTT.

This clonotype was seen ten or more times. The rearrangement uses TRBV25-1 and TRBJ2-7, with 15 bases matching TRBD2. The CDR3 spans 17 residues. Germline values: CDR1 MGHDK, CDR2 SYGVNS. The V segment lost 7 bases and the J segment 5 bases; nucleotides outside the gene matches: 12. CDR3 sequence reads: CASTYLTGTSGRNEQYF. In DNA form, the CDR3 reads TGTGCCAGCACCTATTTAACCGGGACTAGCGGGAGGAACGAGCAGTACTTC.

The rearrangement joins TRBV19 to TRBJ1-1; D is uncertain. Between the trimmed V and J ends, which lost 4 bases and 1 base, there was a span of 4 bases. CDR1 is LNHDA, CDR2 SQIVND, per germline (reference sequence). The CDR3 contains 12 residues. The DNA for the CDR3 is TGTGCCAGTAGTAGAAGGAACACTGAAGCTTTCTTT. Its translation is CASSRRNTEAFF.

The table lists this clonotype with many counts. The rearrangement joins TRBV6-1 to TRBJ1-1; D unclear. This CDR3 contains 12 residues. V lost 5 bases to trimming and J lost 8 bases, with 12 bases between them. Germline-derived CDR1 and CDR2 are MNHNS and SASEGT. The CDR3 sequence: CASSSVPGEAFF. CDR3 bases: TGTGCCAGCAGTTCCGTACCCGGGGAAGCTTTCTTT.

This clonotype was counted ten times or more. Here the CDR3 reads CASKDSELAFF. CDR3 DNA sequence: TGTGCCAGCAAAGACTCCGAACTAGCTTTCTTT. The chain joins TRBV2 to TRBJ1-1; no definite D call. The CDR3 loop spans 11 amino acids. Deletions cut 7 bases from V and 10 bases from J, with 13 bases between. Germline CDR1 is SNHLY and CDR2 is FYNNEI.

This clonotype was seen only a few times. A read error is possible here, since a much larger clone lies one base away. Lacking the conserved final phenylalanine or tryptophan, this CDR3 likely reflects a read error. The V call is TRBV28, the J call TRBJ2-5, with 7 nucleotides matching TRBD1. This CDR3 region has 13 residues. Trimming removed 6 bases from V and 5 bases from J; junction bases left unmatched: 6. Germline V gene sequence: CDR1 MDHEN, CDR2 SYDVKM. The CDR3 protein is CASRWDSLETQYL. The CDR3 DNA follows: TGTGCCAGCAGGTGGGACAGCCTGGAGACCCAGTACCTC.

A note on this clonotype: Sequence at one end of the junction differs from germline and may be a read error. The CDR3: CASSLGLEGQPRHF. The CDR3 region has the DNA TGTGCCAGCAGTTTAGGGTTGGAGGGTCAGCCCCGGCATTTT. The J gene is TRBJ1-5, the V gene TRBV12-3 or TRBV12-4; no firm D call. CDR3 size: 14 residues.

This clonotype was found many times. One end of the junction fails to match germline, which may point to a read error. This chain uses TRBV5-1 with TRBJ2-7; 9 bases agree with TRBD2. The CDR3 totals 14 residues. Germline values: CDR1 SGHRS, CDR2 YFSETQ. The CDR3 loop is CASSLLAGSYEQYF. DNA of the CDR3: TGTGCCAGCAGCCTCCTAGCGGGATCCTACGAGCAGTACTTC.

This clonotype was seen only a few times. The chain combines TRBV5-1 with TRBJ2-7, with 7 bases matching TRBD2. V lost 6 bases and J lost 4; bases outside the gene matches: 13. CDR3 length: 15 amino acids. Germline assignment: CDR1 SGHRS and CDR2 YFSETQ. CDR3 sequence (DNA): TGCGCCAGCACTCCTGTGGCGGGAGCATATTACGAGCAGTACTTC. Its translation: CASTPVAGAYYEQYF.

This rearrangement joins TRBV4-1 to TRBJ2-7, with 9 nucleotides matching TRBD2. The CDR3 length is 15 residues. Trimming cost V 1 base and J 5 bases; bases outside gene matches: 6. Germline assignment: CDR1 MGHRA and CDR2 YSYEKL. CDR3 sequence: CASSQVGSGSHEQYF. CDR3 sequence (DNA): TGCGCCAGCAGCCAAGTTGGTAGCGGGAGTCACGAGCAGTACTTC.

This clonotype has a count of ten or more. The chain carries TRBV7-8 and TRBJ2-7, with 11 bases aligning to TRBD2. V was pared by 5 bases and J by 2 bases, with 8 bases of the junction left unmatched. The V gene's germline CDR1 is SGHVS and CDR2 FQNEAQ. This CDR3 region has 16 residues. CDR3 bases: TGTGCCAGCAGCCCGCCGACTAGCGGGAACCCCTACGAGCAGTACTTC. Translated: CASSPPTSGNPYEQYF.

This clonotype has a handful of counts. The rearrangement links TRBV7-2 to TRBJ2-6; TRBD1 might be the D (5 bases). Trimming removed 3 bases at V and 1 base at J, with 7 bases between. Germline CDR1 and CDR2: SGHTA and FQGNSA. The CDR3 is 15 amino acids. CDR3 amino acids: CASSFRQSGANVLTF. For the CDR3, the DNA is TGTGCCAGCAGCTTTCGACAGTCTGGGGCCAACGTCCTGACTTTC. Full variable domain (remainder filled in from reference TRBV7-2 and TRBJ2-6): GAGVSQSPSNKVTEKGKDVELRCDPISGHTALYWYRQSLGQGLEFLIYFQGNSAPDKSGLPSDRFSAERTGGSVSTLTIQRTQQEDSAVYLCASSFRQSGANVLTFGAGSRLTVL.